Given below is one T cell receptor (beta chain) in context. Its antigen specificity is not known. Base qualities are not provided; no much larger clone lies one nucleotide away. The germline V gene sets CDR1 to SGHDT and CDR2 to YYEEEE. Including cysteine and phenylalanine, the CDR3 has 12 amino acids. Of the read, only the CDR3 DNA is kept; its 36 bases are in frame from base 1. V lost 4 bases and J lost 8 bases; the stretch between them is 10 bases long. Libraries were constructed by the immunoSEQ multiplex PCR assay. In TCRdb, the immuneACCESS table is reduced to in-frame sequences with V and J assigned. These tables do not hold every clone; where another copy was compared, an unresolved V gene accounts for under half, and the others remain unexplained. The sample table contains 72,000 or so clones; only one count was recorded for around 93% of them. The top ten hold roughly 2.5% of the sample. This sample was taken from a study of T cell changes during pregnancy in multiple sclerosis (dated by TCRdb to about 2019). For context, the study as a whole: The study looked at changes in the T cell repertoire across pregnancy in women with multiple sclerosis.

The V and J genes are TRBV5-6 and TRBJ2-4; TRBD2 is perhaps the D gene, given 5 matching bases. This clonotype was sampled from a female donor with multiple sclerosis, enrolled in a pregnancy study. Source: peripheral blood, taken in the second trimester of pregnancy. The sequenced DNA is TGTGCCAGCAGCAAAGCGGCGGACATTCAGTACTTC. This codes for CASSKAADIQYF. The entire variable domain, with the stretches around the CDR3 drawn from the reference TRBV5-6 and TRBJ2-4 proteins, is DAGVTQSPTHLIKTRGQQVTLRCSPKSGHDTVSWYQQALGQGPQFIFQYYEEEERQRGNFPDRFSGHQFPNYSSELNVNALLLGDSALYLCASSKAADIQYFGAGTRLSVL.